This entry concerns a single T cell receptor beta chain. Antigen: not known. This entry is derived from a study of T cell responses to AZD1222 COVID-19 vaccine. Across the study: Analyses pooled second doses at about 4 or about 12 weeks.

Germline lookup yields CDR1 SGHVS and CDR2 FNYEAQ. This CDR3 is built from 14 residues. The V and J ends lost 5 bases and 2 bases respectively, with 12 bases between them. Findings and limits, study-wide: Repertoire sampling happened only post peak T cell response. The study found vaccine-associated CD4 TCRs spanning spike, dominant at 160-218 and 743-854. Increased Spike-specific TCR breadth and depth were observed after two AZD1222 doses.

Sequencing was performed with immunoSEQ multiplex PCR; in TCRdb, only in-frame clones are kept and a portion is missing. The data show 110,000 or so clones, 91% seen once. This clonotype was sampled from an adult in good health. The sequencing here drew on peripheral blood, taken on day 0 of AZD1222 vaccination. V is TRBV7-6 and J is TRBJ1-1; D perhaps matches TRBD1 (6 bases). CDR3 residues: CASSLSQGNTEAFF. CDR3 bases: TGTGCCAGCAGCCTCTCACAGGGTAACACTGAAGCTTTCTTT.